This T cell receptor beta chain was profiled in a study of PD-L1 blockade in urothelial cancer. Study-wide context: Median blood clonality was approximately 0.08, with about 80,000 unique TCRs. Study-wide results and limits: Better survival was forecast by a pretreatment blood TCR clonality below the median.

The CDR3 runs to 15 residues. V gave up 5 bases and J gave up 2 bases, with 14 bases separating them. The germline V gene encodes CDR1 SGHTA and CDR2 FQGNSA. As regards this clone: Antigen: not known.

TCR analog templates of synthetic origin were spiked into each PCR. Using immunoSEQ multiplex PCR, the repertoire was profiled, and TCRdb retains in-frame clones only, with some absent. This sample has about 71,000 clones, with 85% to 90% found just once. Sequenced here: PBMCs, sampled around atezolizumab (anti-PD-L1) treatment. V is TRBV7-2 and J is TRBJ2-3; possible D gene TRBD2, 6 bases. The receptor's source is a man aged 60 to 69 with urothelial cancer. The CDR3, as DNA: TGTGCCAGCAGCCCTCGGACTACACACACAGATACGCAGTATTTT. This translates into CASSPRTTHTDTQYF.